The next 14 T cell receptor beta chains were all read from a single sample in a study of long-term antiretroviral therapy in people with HIV. Runs used v3.0 of the immunoSEQ assay and were done at survey level. Using immunoSEQ multiplex PCR, the repertoire was profiled, and TCRdb retains in-frame clones only, with some absent. Among about 48,000 clones, around four fifths were seen once, and the ten largest hold roughly 3.2%. Sequencing was performed on unsorted PBMCs, taken 0.8 years after starting antiretroviral therapy. The receptors were sampled from a woman younger than 35 with HIV.

CDR3 nucleotides: TGTGCCAGCACCGGGACCGAAAGAGGTACGCAGTATTTT. Translation gives CASTGTERGTQYF. V gene TRBV28 combines with J gene TRBJ2-3; either TRBD1 or TRBD2 may supply D (5 bases each). The V end lost 7 bases, the J end lost 8 bases, and 16 bases lay between the germline ends. Looked up from germline, CDR1 is MDHEN and CDR2 is SYDVKM. The CDR3 sequence is 13 residues long.

The chain joins TRBV6-5 to TRBJ2-7; the match to TRBD1 covers 9 bases. The CDR3 has 14 amino acids. Trimming took 5 bases from V and 0 from J; bases not matched to a gene: 2. CDR1 is MNHEY and CDR2 is SVGAGI in the germline V gene. CDR3 region: CASSRTGDSYEQYF. CDR3 DNA: TGTGCCAGCAGTCGGACAGGGGACTCCTACGAGCAGTACTTC.

V is TRBV11-2 and J is TRBJ1-1, with D uncertain. V was cut by 5 bases and J by 2 bases, with 9 bases left in between. The CDR3 totals 13 residues. The germline V gene encodes CDR1 SGHAT and CDR2 FQNNGV. The CDR3 sequence is CASSLTSNTEAFF. The CDR3 nucleotides read TGTGCCAGCAGCCTAACTAGTAACACTGAAGCTTTCTTT.

The rearrangement links TRBV9 to TRBJ2-5; D ambiguous. V was cut by 4 bases and J by 2 bases, with 12 bases left in between. The CDR3 totals 14 residues. CDR1 and CDR2 (germline): SGDLS, YYNGEE. CDR3 amino acids: CASSPIELQETQYF. CDR3 DNA sequence: TGTGCCAGCAGCCCGATAGAACTACAAGAGACCCAGTACTTC.

The rearrangement uses TRBV20-1 and TRBJ2-5; no reliable D call. The V gene lost 0 bases and the J gene lost 11 bases, with 10 bases spanning the gap. The germline V gene encodes CDR1 DFQATT and CDR2 SNEGSKA (reference sequence). This CDR3 has 11 amino acids. This CDR3 reads CSARDARYQYF. Here the CDR3 DNA reads TGCAGTGCTAGAGATGCTCGTTATCAGTACTTC.

This chain uses TRBV7-2 with TRBJ1-2; 9 bases are a match to TRBD1. The V segment lost 5 bases and the J segment 5 bases; nucleotides outside the gene matches: 6. The CDR3 is 14 amino acids. The V gene's germline CDR1 is SGHTA and CDR2 FQGNSA. The CDR3 here is CASSDGQGWYGYTF. CDR3 DNA sequence: TGTGCCAGCAGCGACGGACAGGGGTGGTATGGCTACACCTTC.

The CDR3 nucleotides read TGTGCCAGCAGCATTCCGGGAGACACCGGGGAGCTGTTTTTT. It translates to CASSIPGDTGELFF. This chain uses TRBV7-9 with TRBJ2-2; possible D gene TRBD2, 6 bases. Looked up from germline, CDR1 is SEHNR and CDR2 is FQNEAQ (reference sequence). The CDR3 covers 14 residues. Trimming pared 5 bases from V and 3 bases from J, leaving 10 bases between.

V is TRBV28 and J is TRBJ1-1; the D is unclear. V was trimmed by 5 bases and J by 1 base, leaving 11 bases between them. Germline V gene sequence: CDR1 MDHEN, CDR2 SYDVKM. The CDR3 contains 14 residues. The CDR3, as DNA: TGTGCCAGCAGTCCCCCCAGCGAGAACACTGAAGCTTTCTTT. It is translated as CASSPPSENTEAFF.

This chain links TRBV2 with TRBJ1-5; D remains unclear. The CDR3 spans 14 residues. Trimming removed 6 bases at V and 5 bases at J, with 14 bases between. Germline-derived CDR1 and CDR2 are SNHLY and FYNNEI. The CDR3: CASSHDTGDQPQHF. As DNA, the CDR3 is TGTGCCAGCAGCCATGACACCGGGGATCAGCCCCAGCATTTT.

This clone appeared once. The rearrangement links TRBV28 to TRBJ1-2; the match to TRBD1 covers 10 bases. Trimming removed 6 bases from V and 3 bases from J; junction bases left unmatched: 7. The germline V gene encodes CDR1 MDHEN and CDR2 SYDVKM. The CDR3 runs to 15 residues. CDR3 in amino acids: CASSWTGGDYYGYTF. The CDR3 nucleotides read TGTGCCAGCAGCTGGACAGGGGGGGATTACTATGGCTACACCTTC.

CDR3 sequence reads: CASSLNYEQYF. The CDR3 nucleotides are TGTGCCAGCAGCCTTAATTACGAGCAGTACTTC. This chain uses TRBV5-6 with TRBJ2-7; D unresolved. Germline V CDR1 and CDR2: SGHDT, YYEEEE. The ends were cut back, 4 bases at V and 4 bases at J, with 6 bases in the middle. CDR3 length: 11 residues.

The rearrangement uses TRBV6-6 and TRBJ1-4; TRBD1 agrees at 7 bases. The CDR3 runs to 13 residues. V trimming: 7 bases; J trimming: 6 bases; junction bases outside the gene matches: 5. CDR1 MNHNY and CDR2 SVGAGI come from the germline V gene (reference sequence). The CDR3 here is CASKRTGDEKLFF. Here the CDR3 DNA reads TGTGCCAGCAAGCGGACAGGTGATGAAAAACTGTTTTTT.

The V gene is TRBV2, the J gene TRBJ1-4, with TRBD1 identical over 10 bases. CDR1 and CDR2 from the germline V gene are SNHLY and FYNNEI. J was trimmed by 4 bases and V by 7 bases; bases with no gene match: 9. This CDR3 has 16 residues. The CDR3 spells CASNLGTGALNEKLFF. DNA of the CDR3: TGTGCCAGCAACCTCGGGACAGGGGCCCTTAATGAAAAACTGTTTTTT.

J is TRBJ2-1 and V is TRBV4-3, with 10 bases lining up with TRBD2. Per the germline V gene, CDR1 is LGHNA and CDR2 is YSLEER. The CDR3 is 18 amino acids. J gave up 6 bases and V 4 bases, and 15 bases lay outside the gene matches. CDR3 in amino acids: CASSLVSPSGRALNEQFF. The CDR3, as DNA: TGCGCCAGCAGCCTCGTAAGTCCGAGCGGGAGGGCTCTCAATGAGCAGTTCTTC.